The 15 T cell receptor beta chains presented below share a single source sample, sequenced in a study of graft-versus-host responses after intestinal transplantation. Data came from immunoSEQ multiplex PCR; TCRdb stores just in-frame clones and leaves some out. The sample lists some 120,000 clones, more than 85% occurring once. Their recognized antigens are unknown. Sequencing used unstimulated CD8+ T cells sorted from spleen or lymph node cells, obtained before transplant. The origin of the receptors is a human donor who was the organ donor for an intestinal transplant.

The rearrangement joins TRBV7-5 to TRBJ2-2; the table's D call TRBD2 went unverified against the DNA. TRBV7-5 is described as a pseudogene. The CDR3 length is 18 residues. DNA of the CDR3: TGTGCCAGAAGTGAAGGGACTAGCGGGCGCGGAGGCACCGGGGAGCTGTTTTTT. Residues: CARSEGTSGRGGTGELFF.

The chain is built from TRBV19 and TRBJ1-2; TRBD1 might be the D (5 bases). CDR1 is LNHDA, CDR2 SQIVND, per germline (reference sequence). The CDR3 is 13 amino acids. The V gene lost 7 bases and the J gene lost 10 bases, with 19 bases spanning the gap. The DNA for the CDR3 is TGTGCCAGTAACCTCGGACACCGAGGCGACTACACCTTC. Its protein is CASNLGHRGDYTF.

The chain employs TRBV29-1 and TRBJ2-1; the D gene is possibly TRBD1 (5 bases). CDR1 and CDR2 from the germline V gene are SQVTM and ANQGSEA. Trimming removed 2 bases from V and 9 bases from J, with 5 bases in between. The CDR3 totals 10 residues. CDR3 sequence reads: CSVEQGEQFF. The CDR3 DNA follows: TGCAGCGTTGAACAGGGTGAGCAGTTCTTC.

This chain uses TRBV27 with TRBJ1-1; weak D call: TRBD1 (5 bases). Germline V gene sequence: CDR1 MNHEY, CDR2 SMNVEV (reference sequence). Trimming left V 2 bases short and J 6 bases short, with 10 bases between. CDR3 size: 13 residues. The CDR3 protein is CASSLIRASEAFF. DNA of the CDR3: TGTGCCAGCAGTTTAATCAGGGCATCTGAAGCTTTCTTT.

Notes on this clone: The junction departs from the called germline gene at one end, perhaps through a read error. The chain employs TRBV15 and TRBJ2-3; D is unresolved. The germline V gene encodes CDR1 LNHNV and CDR2 YYDKDF (reference sequence). The CDR3 is made up of 11 amino acids. The CDR3 sequence: CATSRDGKKGF. The CDR3 nucleotides are TGTGCCACCAGCAGAGATGGGAAGAAAGGTTTT. Combining the CDR3 with reference TRBV15 and TRBJ2-3 gives the whole variable domain DAMVIQNPRYQVTQFGKPVTLSCSQTLNHNVMYWYQQKSSQAPKLLFHYYDKDFNNEADTPDNFQSRRPNTSFCFLDIRSPGLGDTAMYLCATSRDGKKGFGPGTRLTVL.

This rearrangement joins TRBV6-6 to TRBJ2-7; 8 bases match TRBD1. The CDR3 covers 13 residues. Germline loops: CDR1 MNHNY, CDR2 SVGAGI (reference sequence). With 7 bases clipped from V and 2 bases from J, the junction kept 4 bases outside the gene matches. CDR3 sequence: CASTWTGTYEQYF. In DNA, the CDR3 is TGTGCCAGCACCTGGACAGGGACCTACGAGCAGTACTTC.

The chain carries TRBV2 and TRBJ1-5; possible D gene TRBD1, 5 bases. CDR1 and CDR2 from the germline V gene are SNHLY and FYNNEI. V shed 4 bases and J shed 6 bases, with 10 bases lying between them. The length of the CDR3 is 13 residues. CDR3 sequence reads: CASSGGSSQPQHF. The CDR3, as DNA: TGTGCCAGCAGTGGGGGGAGTTCTCAGCCCCAGCATTTT.

Note on this clone: Other DNA variants within this sample encode the same CDR3. The V call is TRBV27, the J call TRBJ2-1, with 9 bases lining up with TRBD2. Trimming cost V 4 bases and J 6 bases; bases outside gene matches: 7. This CDR3 is 15 amino acids long. The germline V gene encodes CDR1 MNHEY and CDR2 SMNVEV (reference sequence). The CDR3 coding sequence is TGTGCCAGCAGTTCTAGCGGGAATAACTTCAATGAGCAGTTCTTC. As protein: CASSSSGNNFNEQFF.

The chain is built from TRBV10-2 and TRBJ1-4; D not resolved. Germline V gene data show CDR1 as WSHSY and CDR2 as SAAADI. The V and J ends lost 8 bases and 7 bases respectively, with 14 bases between them. The CDR3 totals 13 residues. The CDR3 sequence is CASAQKLREKLFF. For the CDR3, the DNA is TGCGCCAGCGCACAGAAATTGCGTGAAAAACTGTTTTTT.

To note about this clone: Additional DNA sequences in this sample encode the identical CDR3. The chain recombines TRBV6-6 with TRBJ1-5; D is ambiguous. This CDR3 is built from 13 residues. V was pared by 0 bases and J by 6 bases, with 6 bases between. CDR1 is MNHNY and CDR2 is SVGAGI in the germline V gene (reference sequence). CDR3 sequence reads: CASSYSSGQPQHF. In DNA form, the CDR3 reads TGTGCCAGCAGTTACTCCTCCGGTCAGCCCCAGCATTTT.

V usage is TRBV19 and J usage is TRBJ2-2; D is undetermined. Germline V gene sequence: CDR1 LNHDA, CDR2 SQIVND (reference sequence). The CDR3 sequence is 13 residues long. V was cut by 6 bases and J by 1 base, with 6 bases left in between. Here the CDR3 DNA reads TGTGCCAGTAGCGGCTTGAACACCGGGGAGCTGTTTTTT. Translated, it gives CASSGLNTGELFF.

CDR3 sequence (DNA): TGTGCCAGCAGCTTAGTGAGACGGGGCTACGAGCAGTACTTC. It specifies CASSLVRRGYEQYF. V is TRBV5-6 and J is TRBJ2-7, with D possibly matching TRBD2 (5 bases). The CDR3 sequence is 14 residues long. Per germline, CDR1 SGHDT and CDR2 YYEEEE. Trimming took 2 bases from V and 3 from J, leaving 12 bases between them.

The chain combines TRBV4-3 with TRBJ1-2; TRBD1 aligns across 7 bases. CDR1 LGHNA and CDR2 YSLEER come from the germline V gene. The CDR3 has 15 residues. The junction had 10 bases not matched to a gene; V was cut back by 1 base and J by 8 bases. The CDR3, as DNA: TGCGCCAGCAGCCAAGGGACAGGATCCGTGGGGGGCTACACCTTC. Translated: CASSQGTGSVGGYTF.

The CDR3 nucleotides are TGTGCCAGCAGCGTAGGGACAACCGGGGAGCTGTTTTTT. The encoded protein is CASSVGTTGELFF. This chain uses TRBV9 with TRBJ2-2, with a possible D match to TRBD1 (5 bases). The V gene lost 0 bases and the J gene lost 5 bases, with 5 bases spanning the gap. Germline CDR1 is SGDLS and CDR2 is YYNGEE. The CDR3 is 13 residues long. The full variable domain, rest sourced from reference TRBV9 and TRBJ2-2, is DSGVTQTPKHLITATGQRVTLRCSPRSGDLSVYWYQQSLDQGLQFLIQYYNGEERAKGNILERFSAQQFPDLHSELNLSSLELGDSALYFCASSVGTTGELFFGEGSRLTVL.

The gene calls are TRBV4-2 and TRBJ2-5; D is perhaps TRBD2 (5 bases). Germline V lookup: CDR1 LGHNA, CDR2 YNFKEQ. The CDR3 extends over 15 amino acids. The V end was cut by 1 base, the J end by 1 base, with 10 bases between. The CDR3 reads CASSQVWTFQETQYF. In DNA form, the CDR3 reads TGTGCCAGCAGCCAAGTCTGGACTTTCCAAGAGACCCAGTACTTC.